This T cell receptor (beta chain) was profiled in a study of T cell changes during pregnancy in multiple sclerosis. TCRdb's table, derived via immunoSEQ multiplex PCR, lists solely in-frame clones and lacks some. The sample has about 52,000 clones; approximately 94% are singletons. The V and J ends lost 3 bases and 5 bases, in that order; junction bases with no gene match: 7. This CDR3 region has 14 residues. The germline V gene encodes CDR1 SGHRS and CDR2 YFSETQ. The source was CD4+ T cells from peripheral blood mononuclear cells, collected before pregnancy. The sequence was collected from a female donor with multiple sclerosis, enrolled in a pregnancy study. The V and J genes are TRBV5-1 and TRBJ2-5; 7 bases agree with TRBD1. The chain's CDR3 is CASSSGTEEETQYF. As DNA, the CDR3 is TGCGCCAGCAGCTCAGGGACAGAGGAGGAGACCCAGTACTTC.